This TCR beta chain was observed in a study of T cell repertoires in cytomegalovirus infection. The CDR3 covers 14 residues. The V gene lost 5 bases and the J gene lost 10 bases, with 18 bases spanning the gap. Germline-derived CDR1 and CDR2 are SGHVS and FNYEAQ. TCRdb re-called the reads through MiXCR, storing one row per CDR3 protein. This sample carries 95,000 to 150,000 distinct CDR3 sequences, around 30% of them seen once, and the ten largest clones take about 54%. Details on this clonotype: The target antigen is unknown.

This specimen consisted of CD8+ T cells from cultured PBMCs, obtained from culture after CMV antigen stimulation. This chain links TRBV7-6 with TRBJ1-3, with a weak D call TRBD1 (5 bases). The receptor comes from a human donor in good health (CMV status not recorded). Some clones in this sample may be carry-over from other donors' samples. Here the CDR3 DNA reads TGTGCCAGCAGCCCCGGGACCGAGCGGCTAACCATATATTTT. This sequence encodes CASSPGTERLTIYF.